This TCR beta chain was obtained from a study of blood T cells in healthy people across ages. Notes on the study in general: Per million T cells, the diversity of TCR beta decreased roughly linearly as age advanced.

In its sample, this clonotype was seen a few times. The antigen remains unidentified. CDR1 and CDR2 (germline): MNHEY, SMNVEV (reference sequence). Trimming pared 4 bases from V and 2 bases from J, leaving 19 bases between. The length of the CDR3 is 17 residues. The individuals who served as donors were healthy Caucasians living in Russia, aged roughly 6 to 95. Total RNA, at least 5 micrograms per sample, came from PBMCs. Through a sample-barcoded 5' primer and a J-beta primer mix, a second PCR was run for 7 to 11 cycles. Each sample yielded at least 2.5 million CDR3-containing paired-end reads. One entry per CDR3 protein, called by TCRdb with MiXCR from the 5' RACE reads. The repertoire includes some 710,000 distinct CDR3 sequences, roughly 20% of them detected once, and around a fifth sits in the top ten.

The TCR originated in a man in his 70s in good health. V is TRBV27 and J is TRBJ2-3; D tentatively reads TRBD1 or TRBD2 (6 bases each). The sequencing sample was made of blood. The CDR3 sequence is CASSWGAEAPLTDTQYF. CDR3 DNA: TGTGCCAGCAGTTGGGGGGCAGAGGCCCCCCTCACAGATACGCAGTATTTT.